The next 20 T cell receptor beta chains were all read from a single sample in a study of T cell changes during pregnancy in multiple sclerosis (dated 2019 in TCRdb). Library creation used the immunoSEQ multiplex PCR assay. TCRdb took this table from immuneACCESS and kept in-frame rearrangements with V and J called. Such tables lack part of the clones; where checked against another copy, unresolved V genes explain under half of the gap, and the rest is unexplained. The sample contains roughly 93,000 clones, under 95% of them found a single time. The top ten constitute around 1.8% of the sample. This material consisted of peripheral blood, taken in the first trimester of pregnancy. Receptors originate from a female donor in good health, enrolled as a control in a pregnancy study.

The chain couples TRBV7-8 to TRBJ2-1, with a weak D call TRBD1 (7 bases). CDR3 length equals 17 residues. V lost 5 bases, J lost 1 base, and 18 bases lay in between. Per germline, CDR1 SGHVS and CDR2 FQNEAQ. CDR3 residues: CASSPLGGQSSYNEQFF. The CDR3 DNA reads as TGTGCCAGCAGCCCCCTGGGGGGACAGAGTTCCTACAATGAGCAGTTCTTC.

The gene calls are TRBV30 and TRBJ1-3; maybe TRBD1 (5 bases). The V and J ends lost 6 bases and 2 bases respectively, with 11 bases between them. Germline V gene lookup returns CDR1 GTSNPN and CDR2 SVGIG (reference sequence). The CDR3 loop spans 13 amino acids. CDR3: CACRGMAGNTIYF. CDR3 DNA sequence: TGTGCCTGTCGGGGGATGGCTGGAAACACCATATATTTT.

The chain links TRBV7-3 to TRBJ1-1; D is undetermined. This CDR3 is built from 13 residues. Germline values: CDR1 SGHTA, CDR2 FQGTGA. V was pared by 3 bases and J by 4 bases, with 9 bases between. For the CDR3, the DNA is TGTGCCAGCAGCTTCACACCTTCCACTGAAGCTTTCTTT. Its protein is CASSFTPSTEAFF.

This sequence joins TRBV4-2 and TRBJ2-3; 9 nucleotides agree with TRBD2. With V trimmed by 5 bases and J by 3 bases, 6 bases remained unmatched. The germline CDR1 and CDR2 sequences are LGHNA and YNFKEQ. The CDR3 runs to 15 residues. Here the CDR3 DNA reads TGTGCCAGCAGCACCCAGCGGGGGGAAACAGATACGCAGTATTTT. Its translation: CASSTQRGETDTQYF.

V and J are TRBV5-6 and TRBJ2-2; TRBD2 aligns across 9 bases. The CDR3 consists of 16 residues. The V segment lost 4 bases and the J segment 5 bases; nucleotides outside the gene matches: 9. CDR1 is SGHDT, CDR2 YYEEEE, per germline. CDR3 DNA sequence: TGTGCCAGCAGCCTTGGAGTAGCGGGGGAAACCGGGGAGCTGTTTTTT. Translated: CASSLGVAGETGELFF.

The chain has TRBV30 and TRBJ1-3, with TRBD1 identical over 7 bases. There are 12 residues in the CDR3. J was trimmed by 7 bases and V by 4 bases; bases with no gene match: 4. Germline V gives CDR1 GTSNPN, CDR2 SVGIG (reference sequence). Here the CDR3 reads CAWKGALNTIYF. CDR3 bases: TGTGCCTGGAAGGGGGCCTTGAACACCATATATTTT.

CDR3 sequence (DNA): TGTGCCAGCAGCTTAGGGGGCGGGGGGAATTACGCCTACAATGAGCAGTTCTTC. It codes for CASSLGGGGNYAYNEQFF. The genes are TRBV7-9 and TRBJ2-1; TRBD2 matches at 8 bases. The germline CDR1 and CDR2 sequences are SEHNR and FQNEAQ (reference sequence). The V gene end was trimmed by 1 base and the J gene end by 2 bases; junction bases not matched to a gene: 10. This CDR3 region has 18 residues.

The chain is built from TRBV4-3 and TRBJ2-7; TRBD2 aligns across 12 bases. The J segment lost 0 bases and the V segment lost 1 base, leaving 7 bases of the junction unmatched. The CDR3 contains 18 residues. In germline, CDR1 is LGHNA, CDR2 YSLEER. This CDR3 is CASSQGTLAGGGSYEQYF. CDR3 bases: TGCGCCAGCAGCCAAGGAACACTAGCGGGGGGTGGCTCCTACGAGCAGTACTTC.

The J gene is TRBJ2-1, the V gene TRBV28; 13 positions agree with TRBD2. With V trimmed by 7 bases and J by 4 bases, 4 bases remained unmatched. This CDR3 is built from 15 residues. The germline CDR1 and CDR2 sequences are MDHEN and SYDVKM. The CDR3 loop reads CASTETSGGYNEQFF. Written as DNA, the CDR3 is TGTGCCAGCACCGAGACTAGCGGGGGGTACAATGAGCAGTTCTTC.

V is TRBV29-1 and J is TRBJ2-7; 11 bases are a match to TRBD2. CDR3 length equals 16 residues. Germline V gene lookup returns CDR1 SQVTM and CDR2 ANQGSEA. J gave up 4 bases and V 7 bases, and 15 bases lay outside the gene matches. The CDR3 DNA follows: TGCAGCGCCCAGGGGCTAGCGGGGGGATTCATGTACGAGCAGTACTTC. It yields the protein CSAQGLAGGFMYEQYF.

J is TRBJ2-2 and V is TRBV4-3; 7 bases map to TRBD1. Germline V gives CDR1 LGHNA, CDR2 YSLEER. V shed 5 bases and J 4 bases; nucleotides not matched to a gene: 4. This CDR3 has 14 residues. The CDR3 here is CASSRHRGTGELFF. As DNA, the CDR3 is TGCGCCAGCAGCAGACACAGGGGCACCGGGGAGCTGTTTTTT.

This clone was observed a handful of times. J is TRBJ1-6 and V is TRBV2; no definite D call. Germline CDR1 is SNHLY and CDR2 is FYNNEI. V was clipped by 6 bases and J by 14 bases, with 14 bases between them. The CDR3 sequence is 12 residues long. The CDR3 reads CASSPPLIALHF. CDR3 bases: TGTGCCAGCAGCCCTCCGTTGATAGCCCTCCACTTT.

This clone was observed a few times. This chain uses TRBV2 with TRBJ1-2; D is uncertain. Germline loops: CDR1 SNHLY, CDR2 FYNNEI. Trimming removed 4 bases at V and 8 bases at J, with 14 bases between. The CDR3 has 13 amino acids. The CDR3, as DNA: TGTGCCAGCAGTGCGGCTCGACCCGGGGGCTACACCTTC. Translated, it gives CASSAARPGGYTF. The full variable domain, its missing parts supplied by reference TRBV2 and TRBJ1-2, is EPEVTQTPSHQVTQMGQEVILRCVPISNHLYFYWYRQILGQKVEFLVSFYNNEISEKSEIFDDQFSVERPDGSNFTLKIRSTKLEDSAMYFCASSAARPGGYTFGSGTRLTVV.

The genes are TRBV16 and TRBJ1-2; D unclear. V lost 0 bases and J 6 bases, leaving 8 bases between the germline ends. The CDR3 spans 13 residues. In germline, CDR1 is KGHSY, CDR2 FQNENV. DNA of the CDR3: TGTGCCAGCAGCCAATCAAGAGTGGATGGCTACACCTTC. Its protein is CASSQSRVDGYTF.

This chain connects TRBV4-1 to TRBJ2-5, with 7 bases aligning to TRBD1. The V and J ends lost 3 bases and 4 bases, in that order; junction bases with no gene match: 8. The CDR3 spans 15 residues. The germline gives CDR1 MGHRA, CDR2 YSYEKL. The CDR3 sequence: CASSHPDRVGETQYF. CDR3 bases: TGCGCCAGCAGCCACCCCGACAGGGTGGGAGAGACCCAGTACTTC.

The chain joins TRBV7-9 to TRBJ1-5, with 10 bases lining up with TRBD1. This CDR3 has 18 residues. Germline V CDR1 and CDR2: SEHNR, FQNEAQ (reference sequence). The V and J ends lost 1 base and 1 base, in that order; junction bases with no gene match: 7. This chain's CDR3 is CASSLGTGGRRSNQPQHF. The CDR3 DNA reads as TGTGCCAGCAGCTTAGGGACAGGGGGAAGGAGAAGCAATCAGCCCCAGCATTTT.

The chain combines TRBV4-1 with TRBJ2-3; 8 nucleotides match TRBD1. Germline CDR1 and CDR2: MGHRA and YSYEKL. After removal of 1 base from V and 5 bases from J, the junction contained 8 bases not matched to a gene. The CDR3 sequence is 16 residues long. The CDR3 loop reads CASSQADRGRGDTQYF. As DNA, the CDR3 is TGCGCCAGCAGCCAAGCTGACAGGGGAAGGGGAGATACGCAGTATTTT.

The chain combines TRBV18 with TRBJ2-7, with D perhaps TRBD1 (6 bases). The CDR3 consists of 13 residues. Per germline, CDR1 KGHSH and CDR2 LQKENI. With 4 bases removed from V and 7 bases from J, the gap between germline ends came to 14 bases. CDR3 in DNA: TGTGCCAGCTCACGGACAGACTCTATTGAGCAGTACTTC. This codes for CASSRTDSIEQYF.

The chain combines TRBV4-2 with TRBJ2-7; 8 positions match TRBD2. There are 16 residues in the CDR3. CDR1 and CDR2 from the germline V gene are LGHNA and YNFKEQ. The V segment lost 0 bases and the J segment 5 bases; nucleotides outside the gene matches: 9. The CDR3 nucleotides read TGTGCCAGCAGCCAAGAGACGGCGGGGGGACGGAACGAGCAGTACTTC. Protein product: CASSQETAGGRNEQYF.

The CDR3 DNA sequence: TGTGCCAGCAGCTCATCCCCCATGAACACTGAAGCTTTCTTT. It specifies CASSSSPMNTEAFF. This rearrangement joins TRBV7-2 to TRBJ1-1, with D hard to call. Germline CDR1 is SGHTA and CDR2 is FQGNSA. V shed 4 bases and J shed 0 bases, with 9 bases lying between them. CDR3 length equals 14 residues.